This record covers a single T cell receptor (beta chain). Repertoires were generated with immunoSEQ multiplex PCR, while TCRdb's copy carries only in-frame clones and drops some. Seen here are approximately 20,000 clones, over 70% observed once, and the top ten hold roughly 25%. This entry comes from a study of T cells in tumors after PD-1 blockade. The CDR3 consists of 15 residues. Germline values: CDR1 LGHNA, CDR2 YNFKEQ. The junction had 12 bases not matched to a gene; V was cut back by 5 bases and J by 7 bases. The material sequenced was PBMCs, taken after anti-PD-1 therapy. The sequence was obtained from a human donor with advanced basal cell or squamous cell carcinoma (not recorded which). The rearrangement joins TRBV4-2 to TRBJ1-1, with TRBD1 matching over 8 bases. The DNA for the CDR3 is TGTGCCAGCAGCAAACGTACGACAGGGGAAAATGAAGCTTTCTTT. Translated: CASSKRTTGENEAFF.